This TCR beta chain derives from a study of blood T cell repertoires in COVID-19 (dated by TCRdb to the early 2020s). Study-level background: The collaborator samples originated in the United States, Italy and Spain and spanned the acute and convalescent phases of COVID-19. Sample metadata almost always included a de-identified subject ID, COVID-19 status, age in years and sex. The repertoires were released in a freely available public database intended as a resource for research on the immune response to SARS-CoV-2. The prospective study material was composed of cDNA or gDNA derived from T cells, B-cell-depleted T cells, or PBMCs. Samples were obtained from the ongoing ImmuneRACE study (first 160 participants) and from some 1,200 subjects provided by 6 global collaborators. HLA class I and class II types, where available, came from metadata supplied by the sample provider rather than from assay-based typing. Subjects who had been exposed to COVID-19, were actively infected with it, or had recovered from it provided the deeply sampled blood TCRbeta repertoires that made up the dataset. General findings and caveats noted by the study authors: The amount of clinical and demographic metadata varied by source and participant and was provided uncurated.

On this clone: This receptor's antigen is unknown. No base qualities exist here, and no much larger clone lies one base off it.

Samples from volunteer blood donors who had recovered from COVID-19 were contributed by a second Seattle source. Each collaborating institution followed its own protocols to collect whole blood in K2EDTA tubes. Collaborator samples were shipped for TCRbeta analysis as frozen whole blood, isolated PBMCs, or DNA extracted from either sample type. The immunoSEQ Assay, a bias-controlled multiplex PCR, was used to amplify TCRbeta CDR3 regions from genomic DNA. From the authors' description of their analysis: The number of nucleated cells in each sample was estimated from the amplification of reference gene primers within the assay. To quantify the absolute abundance of each unique TCRbeta CDR3 rearrangement, sequence reads were collapsed and filtered. For each sample, productive Simpson clonality was calculated as the square root of Simpson's diversity index over productive rearrangements. TCRdb obtained this table from immuneACCESS and retained in-frame rearrangements with V and J assigned. These tables miss some clones; where compared with another copy, unresolved V genes account for less than half of the shortfall, and the remainder is unexplained. Clonal size and the V and J genes are those of that table, whereas D and trimming came from the DNA. The sample data list around 260,000 clones, and 88% of these were observed just once. The ten biggest clones cover roughly 4% of the sample.

The clonotype was recovered from a man aged 55 to 70 who had recovered from COVID-19. Sequencing input: peripheral blood.

The sequenced DNA: TGTGCCAGCAGTCGTGTTGACAGGGGGCGCGGTGGCTACACCTTC. Its product reads: CASSRVDRGRGGYTF. The chain uses TRBV5-6 and TRBJ1-2; 10 nucleotides in the junction match TRBD1. For CDR1 and CDR2, the germline V gene lists SGHDT and YYEEEE. There are 15 amino acids in the CDR3, from cysteine to phenylalanine inclusive. CDR3 DNA only is kept here, 45 bases in frame from base 1. V is pruned by 5 bases and J by 7 bases, leaving 11 bases of the junction without a gene match.